This is a list of T cell receptor beta chains from one sample in a study of cytomegalovirus exposure and HLA in healthy donors. Profiled with immunoSEQ multiplex PCR; TCRdb holds only in-frame clones, not every one. The repertoire has more than 150,000 clones, about 90% of them found once; the top ten carry more than 0.2%. The sample comprised PBMCs. The receptors shown here come from a girl under three years old in good health and CMV-seronegative. Both conserved end residues are part of each CDR3. Each record gives: clone size, V gene, D gene, J gene, CDR3 protein, CDR3 DNA. A D gene is named only where the DNA matches it firmly. Not all rows give a size; the values are once, few, many and, for expanded clones, a class.

NA	TRBV5-1	NA	TRBJ2-3	CASSLDREGDTQYF	TGCGCCAGCAGCTTGGACAGGGAAGGAGATACGCAGTATTTT
NA	TRBV5-1	TRBD1	TRBJ1-2	CASSSDRDPSYGYTF	TGCGCCAGCAGCTCTGACAGGGATCCGAGCTATGGCTACACCTTC
once	TRBV27	NA	TRBJ1-4	CASSLFPPTGLTTNEKLFF	TGTGCCAGCAGTTTATTCCCCCCGACAGGACTTACAACTAATGAAAAACTGTTTTTT
NA	TRBV9	NA	TRBJ2-5	CASSRGQYEETQYF	TGTGCCAGCAGTAGAGGACAGTACGAAGAGACCCAGTACTTC
NA	TRBV5-6	NA	TRBJ2-7	CASSPAYEQYF	TGTGCCAGCAGCCCAGCCTACGAGCAGTACTTC
NA	TRBV5-6	NA	TRBJ2-7	CASSLKTWGYEQYF	TGTGCCAGCAGCTTGAAAACGTGGGGCTACGAGCAGTACTTC
NA	TRBV4-1	NA	TRBJ1-5	CASSRTPWTDLGNQPQHF	TGCGCCAGCAGCCGAACACCGTGGACAGATCTTGGTAATCAGCCCCAGCATTTT
NA	TRBV4-1	TRBD1	TRBJ1-4	CASSRQGVGEKLFF	TGCGCCAGCAGCCGCCAGGGGGTTGGGGAAAAACTGTTTTTT
NA	TRBV30	NA	TRBJ2-2	CAWKNSGGRGAAGELFF	TGTGCCTGGAAAAACTCCGGCGGCAGGGGGGCCGCCGGGGAGCTGTTTTTT
NA	TRBV7-9	TRBD2	TRBJ2-1	CASSPGLAGEQFF	TGTGCCAGCAGCCCGGGACTAGCGGGTGAGCAGTTCTTC
NA	TRBV4-1	TRBD2	TRBJ2-4	CASSFWTSGKNIQYF	TGCGCCAGCAGCTTTTGGACTAGCGGAAAAAACATTCAGTACTTC
NA	TRBV4-1	NA	TRBJ2-7	CASSHQNPDSPYEQYF	TGCGCCAGCAGCCATCAAAATCCAGACAGCCCCTACGAGCAGTACTTC
NA	TRBV9	NA	TRBJ1-5	CASSVGGRGDQPQHF	TGTGCCAGCAGCGTAGGAGGGCGGGGAGATCAGCCCCAGCATTTT
NA	TRBV2	TRBD1	TRBJ2-3	CASRDTGDTDTQYF	TGTGCCAGCAGGGACACAGGGGACACAGATACGCAGTATTTT
NA	TRBV6-7	TRBD1	TRBJ2-6	CASNSQGSGANVLTF	TGTGCCAGCAACTCACAGGGGTCTGGGGCCAACGTCCTGACTTTC
few	TRBV4-1	NA	TRBJ1-5	CASSQVVREQPQHF	TGCGCCAGCAGCCAAGTAGTACGGGAACAGCCCCAGCATTTT
NA	TRBV5-6	NA	TRBJ1-1	CASSSGHRTTEAFF	TGTGCCAGCAGCTCGGGACACCGCACCACTGAAGCTTTCTTT
NA	TRBV6-1	NA	TRBJ2-2	CASREIPNTGELFF	TGTGCCAGCAGGGAGATACCTAACACCGGGGAGCTGTTTTTT
NA	TRBV6-6	TRBD1	TRBJ2-1	CASSLRDRSYNEQFF	TGTGCCAGCAGCCTCCGGGACAGATCCTACAATGAGCAGTTCTTC
NA	TRBV5-8	TRBD1	TRBJ2-2	CASSLGAGGMNTGELFF	TGTGCCAGCAGCTTGGGGGCAGGGGGCATGAACACCGGGGAGCTGTTTTTT
NA	TRBV27	NA	TRBJ2-5	CASSPNLEDQETQYF	TGTGCCAGCAGTCCGAATCTCGAGGACCAAGAGACCCAGTACTTC
NA	TRBV6-1	TRBD2	TRBJ2-3	CASSESGTSFSTDTQYF	TGTGCCAGCAGTGAATCCGGGACTAGCTTTAGCACAGATACGCAGTATTTT
once	TRBV30	NA	TRBJ1-1	CAWTQRRVLNTEAFF	TGTGCCTGGACTCAAAGGAGGGTATTGAACACTGAAGCTTTCTTT
NA	TRBV30	NA	TRBJ2-7	CAWTPNTYEQYF	TGTGCCTGGACCCCTAATACCTACGAGCAGTACTTC
NA	TRBV5-6	NA	TRBJ1-1	CASSLALLRGTEAFF	TGTGCCAGCAGCTTGGCACTTCTTAGGGGCACTGAAGCTTTCTTT
few	TRBV6-6	TRBD1	TRBJ1-2	CASRSSRDRVNGYTF	TGTGCCAGCAGATCCTCCCGGGACAGGGTAAACGGCTACACCTTC
few	TRBV6-6	TRBD2	TRBJ2-1	CASTPQLLAAYNEQFF	TGTGCCAGCACCCCCCAACTGCTAGCGGCCTACAATGAGCAGTTCTTC
NA	TRBV5-6	NA	TRBJ2-2	CASSLASRSNTGELFF	TGTGCCAGCAGCTTGGCTAGCAGGAGTAACACCGGGGAGCTGTTTTTT
NA	TRBV7-3	NA	TRBJ2-3	CASSSRRGDTQYF	TGTGCCAGCAGTAGTAGACGAGGAGATACGCAGTATTTT
NA	TRBV5-5	NA	TRBJ1-6	CASSSMAGGGVASPLHF	TGTGCCAGCAGCTCAATGGCCGGGGGTGGGGTGGCTTCACCCCTCCACTTT
NA	TRBV14	NA	TRBJ2-1	CASSQTRSGVYNEQFF	TGTGCCAGCAGCCAGACCAGGTCAGGGGTCTACAATGAGCAGTTCTTC
NA	TRBV10-1	NA	TRBJ2-2	CASSDFPTTNTGELFF	TGCGCCAGCAGTGATTTCCCGACAACGAACACCGGGGAGCTGTTTTTT
NA	TRBV7-6	NA	TRBJ2-5	CASSSLTDARPYQETQYF	TGTGCCAGCAGCTCACTCACAGACGCCAGGCCGTACCAAGAGACCCAGTACTTC
NA	TRBV10-2	NA	TRBJ2-5	CASSDGGSETQYF	TGCGCCAGCAGTGATGGGGGGAGTGAGACCCAGTACTTC
NA	TRBV27	TRBD1	TRBJ2-7	CASSSYPTGQVEQYF	TGCGCCAGCAGTTCATATCCGACAGGGCAGGTCGAGCAGTACTTC
once	TRBV27	NA	TRBJ2-5	CASSFPGSETQYF	TGTGCCAGCAGTTTCCCAGGGTCAGAGACCCAGTACTTC
NA	TRBV5-1	NA	TRBJ2-5	CASTPYRAEETQYF	TGCGCCAGCACCCCGTACAGGGCTGAAGAGACCCAGTACTTC
NA	TRBV5-1	TRBD2	TRBJ2-3	CASSPLSGGSTDTQYF	TGCGCCAGCAGCCCCCTTAGCGGGGGGTCCACAGATACGCAGTATTTT
few	TRBV30	TRBD1	TRBJ1-1	CAWTGQGNTEAFF	TGTGCCTGGACCGGACAGGGGAACACTGAAGCTTTCTTT
once	TRBV9	NA	TRBJ2-2	CASSRNRGNTGELFF	TGTGCCAGCAGCCGCAATCGGGGAAACACCGGGGAGCTGTTTTTT
NA	TRBV5-4	TRBD2	TRBJ2-1	CASSVGTRVEQFF	TGTGCCAGCAGCGTTGGGACTAGGGTTGAGCAGTTCTTC
few	TRBV13	TRBD1	TRBJ2-3	CASSKNRGRDTQYF	TGTGCCAGCAGCAAAAACAGGGGGCGAGATACGCAGTATTTT
NA	TRBV30	TRBD1	TRBJ2-7	CASRGPPYEQYF	TGTGCCTCCAGGGGGCCCCCCTACGAGCAGTACTTC
NA	TRBV30	TRBD1	TRBJ1-2	CAWSNPPDRDHGYTF	TGTGCCTGGAGTAACCCCCCGGACAGGGACCATGGCTACACCTTC
NA	TRBV27	NA	TRBJ1-5	CASSLGGEYQPQHF	TGTGCCAGCAGTTTAGGCGGGGAATACCAGCCCCAGCATTTT
NA	TRBV7-3	NA	TRBJ2-7	CASSLISEQYF	TGTGCCAGCAGCTTAATTTCGGAGCAGTACTTC